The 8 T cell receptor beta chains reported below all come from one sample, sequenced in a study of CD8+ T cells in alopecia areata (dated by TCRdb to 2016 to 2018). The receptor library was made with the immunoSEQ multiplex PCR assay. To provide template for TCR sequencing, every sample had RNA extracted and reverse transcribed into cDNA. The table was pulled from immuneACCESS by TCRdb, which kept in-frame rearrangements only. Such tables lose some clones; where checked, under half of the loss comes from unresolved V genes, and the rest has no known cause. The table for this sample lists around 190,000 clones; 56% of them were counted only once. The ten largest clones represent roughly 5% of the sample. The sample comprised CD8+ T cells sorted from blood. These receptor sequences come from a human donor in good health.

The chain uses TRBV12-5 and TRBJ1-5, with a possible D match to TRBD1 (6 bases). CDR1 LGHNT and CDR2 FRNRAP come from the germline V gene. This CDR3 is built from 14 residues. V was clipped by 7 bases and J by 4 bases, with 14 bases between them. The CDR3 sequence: CASVWGGGNQPQHF. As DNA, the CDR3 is TGTGCTAGTGTTTGGGGAGGGGGTAATCAGCCCCAGCATTTT.

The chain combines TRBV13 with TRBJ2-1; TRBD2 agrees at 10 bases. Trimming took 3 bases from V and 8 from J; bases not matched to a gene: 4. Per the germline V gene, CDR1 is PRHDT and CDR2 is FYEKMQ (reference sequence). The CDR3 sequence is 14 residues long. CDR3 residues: CASSFLAGDHEQFF. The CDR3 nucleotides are TGTGCCAGCAGCTTTCTAGCGGGGGACCATGAGCAGTTCTTC. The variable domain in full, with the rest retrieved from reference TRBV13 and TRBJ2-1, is AAGVIQSPRHLIKEKRETATLKCYPIPRHDTVYWYQQGPGQDPQFLISFYEKMQSDKGSIPDRFSAQQFSDYHSELNMSSLELGDSALYFCASSFLAGDHEQFFGPGTRLTVL.

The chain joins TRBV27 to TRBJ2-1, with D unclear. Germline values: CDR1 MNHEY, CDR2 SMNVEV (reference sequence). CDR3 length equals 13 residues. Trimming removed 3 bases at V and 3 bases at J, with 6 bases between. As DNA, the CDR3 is TGTGCCAGCAGTTTCAGAGACTACAATGAGCAGTTCTTC. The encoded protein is CASSFRDYNEQFF.

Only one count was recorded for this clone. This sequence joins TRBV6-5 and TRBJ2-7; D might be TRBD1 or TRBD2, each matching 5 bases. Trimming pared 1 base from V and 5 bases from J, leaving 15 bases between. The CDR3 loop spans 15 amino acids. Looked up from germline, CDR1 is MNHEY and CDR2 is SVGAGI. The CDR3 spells CASSYWETAKDEQYF. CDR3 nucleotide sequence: TGTGCCAGCAGTTACTGGGAGACAGCGAAGGACGAGCAGTACTTC.

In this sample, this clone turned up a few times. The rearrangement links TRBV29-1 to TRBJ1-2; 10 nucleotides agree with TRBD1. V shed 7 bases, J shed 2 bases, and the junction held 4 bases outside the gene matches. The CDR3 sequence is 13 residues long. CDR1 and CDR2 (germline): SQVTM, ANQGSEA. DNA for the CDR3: TGCAGCGGGGGGACAGGGGAGAACTATGGCTACACCTTC. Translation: CSGGTGENYGYTF.

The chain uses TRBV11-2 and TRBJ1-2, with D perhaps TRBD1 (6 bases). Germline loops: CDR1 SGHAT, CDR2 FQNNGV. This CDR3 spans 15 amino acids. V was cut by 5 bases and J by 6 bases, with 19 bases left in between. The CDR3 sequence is CASSDNRDWGNGYTF. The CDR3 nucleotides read TGTGCCAGCAGCGACAACAGGGATTGGGGGAATGGCTACACCTTC.

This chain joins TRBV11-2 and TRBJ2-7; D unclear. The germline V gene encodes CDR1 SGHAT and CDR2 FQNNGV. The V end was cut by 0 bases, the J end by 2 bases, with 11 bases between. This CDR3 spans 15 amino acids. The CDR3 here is CASSLEYAATYEQYF. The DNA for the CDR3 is TGTGCCAGCAGCTTAGAATACGCTGCCACCTACGAGCAGTACTTC.

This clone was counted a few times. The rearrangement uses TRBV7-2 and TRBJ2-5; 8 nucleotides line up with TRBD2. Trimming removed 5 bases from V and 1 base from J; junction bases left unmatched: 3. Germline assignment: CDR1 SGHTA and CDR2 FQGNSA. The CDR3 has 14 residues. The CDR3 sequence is CASSVAGGQETQYF. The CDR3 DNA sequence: TGTGCCAGCAGCGTCGCGGGGGGCCAAGAGACCCAGTACTTC.